This T cell receptor beta chain was obtained from a study of PD-1 blockade in mismatch repair-deficient tumors. Here immunoSEQ multiplex PCR was the method, and the copy in TCRdb shows in-frame clones only, minus some. The sample has approximately 100,000 clones; about 79% are singletons. This specimen was peripheral blood, taken approximately 35 weeks after starting pembrolizumab. The origin of this receptor is an adult with mismatch repair-deficient cancer.

CDR3 in DNA: TGTGCCAGTAGTGGGACTAGCGGGAGGGGTACGCAGTATTTT. Translating it yields CASSGTSGRGTQYF. The chain joins TRBV19 to TRBJ2-3; 16 bases align to TRBD2. Looked up from germline, CDR1 is LNHDA and CDR2 is SQIVND (reference sequence). The V segment lost 5 bases and the J segment 8 bases; nucleotides outside the gene matches: 1. The CDR3 runs 14 residues.